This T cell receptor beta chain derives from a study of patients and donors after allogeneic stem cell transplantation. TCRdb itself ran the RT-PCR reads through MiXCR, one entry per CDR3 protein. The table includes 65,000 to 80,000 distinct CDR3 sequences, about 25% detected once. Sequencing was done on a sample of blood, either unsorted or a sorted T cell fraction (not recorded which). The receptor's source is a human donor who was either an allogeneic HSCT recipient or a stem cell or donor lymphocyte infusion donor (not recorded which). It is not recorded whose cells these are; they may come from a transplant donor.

CDR3 DNA sequence: TGCGCCAGCAGCAAGGGACTAACCTCTCCCGAGCAGTACTTC. Translating it yields CASSKGLTSPEQYF. This chain uses TRBV5-1 with TRBJ2-7; 7 bases align to TRBD2. The V gene end was trimmed by 4 bases and the J gene end by 6 bases; junction bases not matched to a gene: 10. CDR1 and CDR2 (germline): SGHRS, YFSETQ. CDR3 length: 14 residues.